This entry is about one TCR beta chain. Antigen unknown. The sample is drawn from a study of STAT5B mutations in CD4+ large granular lymphocyte leukemia. Study as a whole: Healthy donors showed HLA-associated enrichment of the CDR3 'QG' motif. Regarding the study as a whole: Without putative leukemic clones, patient CD4-sorted repertoires remained more clonal than healthy CD4+ repertoires. 8/27 top patient clones versus 2/35 control clones were TRBV06-family.

Germline loops: CDR1 LGHNA, CDR2 YNFKEQ. Trimming at V came to 4 bases and at J to 4 bases, leaving 8 bases not matched to a gene. The CDR3 consists of 16 residues. Using immunoSEQ multiplex PCR, the repertoire was profiled, and TCRdb retains in-frame clones only, with some absent. The sample carries tens of thousands of clones, roughly 79% recorded once. The clonotype originates from a human donor in good health. The V gene is TRBV4-2, the J gene TRBJ1-1, with 11 positions matching TRBD1. The source material was CD4+ T cells from blood buffy coats. CDR3 protein: CASSPGQGAQSTEAFF. The DNA of the CDR3 is TGTGCCAGCAGCCCCGGACAGGGGGCGCAATCCACTGAAGCTTTCTTT.